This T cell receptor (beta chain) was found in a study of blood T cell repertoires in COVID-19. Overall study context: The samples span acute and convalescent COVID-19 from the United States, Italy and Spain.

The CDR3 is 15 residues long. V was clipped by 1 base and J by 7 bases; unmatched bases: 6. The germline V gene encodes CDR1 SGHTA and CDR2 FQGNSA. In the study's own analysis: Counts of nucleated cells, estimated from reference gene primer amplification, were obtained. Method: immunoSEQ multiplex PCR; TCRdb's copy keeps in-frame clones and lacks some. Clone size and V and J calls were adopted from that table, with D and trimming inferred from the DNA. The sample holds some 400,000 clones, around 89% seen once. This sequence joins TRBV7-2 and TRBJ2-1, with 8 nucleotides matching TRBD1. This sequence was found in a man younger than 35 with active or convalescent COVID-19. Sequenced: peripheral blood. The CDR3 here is CASSLVGDRRNEQFF. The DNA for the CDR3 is TGTGCCAGCAGCTTAGTAGGGGACAGGAGGAATGAGCAGTTCTTC.